The 20 T cell receptor beta chains given below trace back to one sample, sequenced in a study of blood T cell repertoires in COVID-19. Measured with immunoSEQ multiplex PCR; TCRdb has only the in-frame clones, and not every one. This table has 150,000 to 200,000 clones, roughly four fifths appearing once. The sample comprised peripheral blood. The receptors here all came from a woman in her thirties with acute or convalescent COVID-19.

The chain uses TRBV9 and TRBJ2-5, with D tentatively TRBD1 (6 bases). This CDR3 region has 17 residues. CDR1 is SGDLS, CDR2 YYNGEE, per germline. Deletions cut 0 bases from V and 5 bases from J, with 20 bases between. The CDR3 is CASSVEGQGKGYETQYF. Written as DNA, the CDR3 is TGTGCCAGCAGCGTAGAAGGGCAGGGGAAGGGGTACGAGACCCAGTACTTC.

The chain recombines TRBV7-8 with TRBJ2-1; TRBD2 agrees at 8 bases. The ends lost 6 bases at V and 3 bases at J; junction bases unmatched: 10. From germline, CDR1 is SGHVS and CDR2 FQNEAQ. The CDR3 contains 16 residues. The CDR3 DNA follows: TGTGCCAGCAGTCTCGAAGCGGGAGTATACTACAATGAGCAGTTCTTC. Translating gives CASSLEAGVYYNEQFF. Full variable domain (outside the CDR3, taken from reference TRBV7-8 and TRBJ2-1): GAGVSQSPRYKVAKRGQDVALRCDPISGHVSLFWYQQALGQGPEFLTYFQNEAQLDKSGLPSDRFFAERPEGSVSTLKIQRTQQEDSAVYLCASSLEAGVYYNEQFFGPGTRLTVL.

CDR3 sequence (DNA): TGTGCCAGCAGCTCACCCCCCGGGACATCGAACACCGGGGAGCTGTTTTTT. It translates to CASSSPPGTSNTGELFF. The chain is built from TRBV7-9 and TRBJ2-2; TRBD1 is a possible D gene (6 bases). The V gene's germline CDR1 is SEHNR and CDR2 FQNEAQ (reference sequence). The CDR3 spans 17 residues. With 4 bases removed from V and 0 bases from J, the gap between germline ends came to 15 bases.

The CDR3 sequence: CASSELTRGPGAFF. For the CDR3, the DNA is TGTGCCAGCAGTGAACTCACCCGAGGGCCTGGGGCTTTCTTT. This chain links TRBV6-1 with TRBJ1-1; D unclear. Germline values: CDR1 MNHNS, CDR2 SASEGT. This CDR3 is 14 amino acids long. V lost 2 bases and J lost 11, with 18 bases in between.

The V gene is TRBV5-4, the J gene TRBJ2-1; TRBD2 aligns across 9 bases. This CDR3 has 17 residues. Looked up from germline, CDR1 is SGHNT and CDR2 is YYREEE (reference sequence). V gave up 0 bases and J gave up 6 bases; unmatched junction bases: 10. This CDR3 reads CASSLGAGGRASNEQFF. The CDR3 region has the DNA TGTGCCAGCAGCTTGGGAGCAGGCGGGAGGGCCAGCAATGAGCAGTTCTTC.

This chain joins TRBV6-5 and TRBJ2-7; 8 bases are shared with TRBD2. CDR3 length: 14 amino acids. With 5 bases clipped from V and 5 bases from J, the junction kept 8 bases outside the gene matches. CDR1 and CDR2 (germline): MNHEY, SVGAGI. The CDR3, as DNA: TGTGCCAGCAGTCCCGTAGCGGGACTCCACGAGCAGTACTTC. Residues: CASSPVAGLHEQYF.

The V and J genes are TRBV7-2 and TRBJ1-2; no clear D gene. V was trimmed by 2 bases and J by 1 base, leaving 8 bases between them. Germline values: CDR1 SGHTA, CDR2 FQGNSA. CDR3 length equals 14 residues. For the CDR3, the DNA is TGTGCCAGCAGCTTAACACACCTTAACTATGGCTACACCTTC. It translates to CASSLTHLNYGYTF.

This clone has only a few counts. The chain couples TRBV4-2 to TRBJ2-1, with D perhaps TRBD2 (5 bases). Per germline, CDR1 LGHNA and CDR2 YNFKEQ. This CDR3 has 15 residues. Trimming cost V 0 bases and J 10 bases, with 16 bases left between them. Here the CDR3 DNA reads TGTGCCAGCAGCCAAGAAGAGGGCGCGCCTCGAGAGCAGTTCTTC. The encoded protein is CASSQEEGAPREQFF.

The V gene is TRBV7-2, the J gene TRBJ2-7; the match to TRBD1 covers 8 bases. V shed 5 bases and J 3 bases; nucleotides not matched to a gene: 9. CDR3 length: 15 residues. Germline values: CDR1 SGHTA, CDR2 FQGNSA. The CDR3 bases are TGTGCCAGCAGCGCCCAAACAGGGGGATTCTACGAGCAGTACTTC. Translated, it gives CASSAQTGGFYEQYF. Complete variable domain (other parts from reference TRBV7-2 and TRBJ2-7): GAGVSQSPSNKVTEKGKDVELRCDPISGHTALYWYRQSLGQGLEFLIYFQGNSAPDKSGLPSDRFSAERTGGSVSTLTIQRTQQEDSAVYLCASSAQTGGFYEQYFGPGTRLTVT.

The gene calls are TRBV5-1 and TRBJ2-3, with 14 bases matching TRBD2. Germline CDR1 is SGHRS and CDR2 is YFSETQ. The V segment lost 3 bases and the J segment 6 bases; nucleotides outside the gene matches: 9. The CDR3 is 17 residues long. The CDR3, as DNA: TGCGCCAGCAGCTCGGGACTAGCGGGAGATGCGTCGGATACGCAGTATTTT. Translation: CASSSGLAGDASDTQYF.

The genes are TRBV20-1 and TRBJ2-2; TRBD1 might be the D (5 bases). There are 13 residues in the CDR3. Germline V gene data show CDR1 as DFQATT and CDR2 as SNEGSKA (reference sequence). V lost 3 bases and J lost 5, with 10 bases in between. The CDR3 DNA follows: TGCAGTGCTAGTAGGGGTATTACCGGGGAGCTGTTTTTT. Encoded protein: CSASRGITGELFF.

The rearrangement uses TRBV28 and TRBJ1-5, with no clear D. Germline CDR1 MDHEN, CDR2 SYDVKM. With 5 bases removed from V and 6 bases from J, the gap between germline ends came to 17 bases. The CDR3 runs to 15 residues. CDR3 sequence (DNA): TGTGCCAGCAGTGAGGTGTCCAACTATGTTCAGCCCCAGCATTTT. This encodes CASSEVSNYVQPQHF.

The genes are TRBV11-2 and TRBJ2-3; D is possibly TRBD2 (7 bases). There are 16 residues in the CDR3. The germline gives CDR1 SGHAT, CDR2 FQNNGV. V was shortened by 0 bases and J by 5 bases, with 15 bases between the two germline ends. The chain's CDR3 is CASSLDGGGQGDTQYF. Here the CDR3 DNA reads TGTGCCAGCAGCTTAGATGGGGGGGGGCAGGGAGATACGCAGTATTTT.

The CDR3 loop reads CASSIGRGVTDTQYF. The DNA for the CDR3 is TGTGCCAGTAGTATAGGGCGCGGTGTCACAGATACGCAGTATTTT. This rearrangement joins TRBV19 to TRBJ2-3; the D is unclear. V shed 1 base and J shed 2 bases, with 10 bases lying between them. This CDR3 region has 15 residues. The germline V gene encodes CDR1 LNHDA and CDR2 SQIVND (reference sequence).

The V and J genes are TRBV29-1 and TRBJ2-1; 7 bases are shared with TRBD1. The CDR3 covers 14 residues. J gave up 8 bases and V 4 bases, and 11 bases lay outside the gene matches. Germline loops: CDR1 SQVTM, CDR2 ANQGSEA. In nucleotides, the CDR3 is TGCAGCGTTGGGCGTCAGGGGGTAATCGATGAGCAGTTCTTC. Encoded protein: CSVGRQGVIDEQFF.

The chain has TRBV14 and TRBJ1-2; no firm D call. Trimming took 0 bases from V and 4 from J, leaving 9 bases between them. The germline CDR1 and CDR2 sequences are SGHDN and FVKESK. The CDR3 contains 14 residues. In DNA, the CDR3 is TGTGCCAGCAGCCAAGAAAACGGTGTCTATGGCTACACCTTC. Its protein is CASSQENGVYGYTF.

The J gene is TRBJ2-1, the V gene TRBV19, with 12 nucleotides matching TRBD1. Germline CDR1 and CDR2: LNHDA and SQIVND (reference sequence). After removal of 6 bases from V and 6 bases from J, the junction contained 6 bases not matched to a gene. This CDR3 contains 15 residues. The CDR3 sequence: CASSGTGGSGNEQFF. CDR3 in DNA: TGTGCCAGTAGCGGGACAGGGGGCTCGGGCAATGAGCAGTTCTTC. Full variable domain (missing parts from reference TRBV19 and TRBJ2-1): DGGITQSPKYLFRKEGQNVTLSCEQNLNHDAMYWYRQDPGQGLRLIYYSQIVNDFQKGDIAEGYSVSREKKESFPLTVTSAQKNPTAFYLCASSGTGGSGNEQFFGPGTRLTVL.

The chain combines TRBV5-8 with TRBJ1-1, with TRBD1 identical over 10 bases. Germline assignment: CDR1 SGHTS and CDR2 YDEGEE. J gave up 1 base and V 4 bases, and 7 bases lay outside the gene matches. This CDR3 is built from 16 residues. The CDR3 spells CASSRRTGGPNTEAFF. CDR3 in DNA: TGTGCCAGCAGCCGCCGGACAGGGGGACCGAACACTGAAGCTTTCTTT.

As for this clone: The same CDR3 also results from other DNA sequences found in this sample. The chain joins TRBV19 to TRBJ1-5; 10 positions agree with TRBD1. V lost 4 bases and J lost 6; bases outside the gene matches: 6. The V gene's germline CDR1 is LNHDA and CDR2 SQIVND (reference sequence). The CDR3 is made up of 15 amino acids. CDR3 sequence (DNA): TGTGCCAGTAGTACCGGACAGGGGGGGGGTCAGCCCCAGCATTTT. Translating it yields CASSTGQGGGQPQHF.

The chain recombines TRBV7-8 with TRBJ2-5; TRBD2 aligns across 7 bases. The CDR3 totals 13 residues. Germline V lookup: CDR1 SGHVS, CDR2 FQNEAQ. Losses at the gene ends were 10 bases for V and 5 bases for J; bases not matched to a gene: 10. The CDR3 DNA reads TGTGCCACTGGGGGGGGGATAAGGGAGACCCAGTACTTC. It yields the protein CATGGGIRETQYF.